These 18 T cell receptor beta chains were all obtained from the same sample, sequenced in a study of molecular identifiers for immune sequencing clone quantification. TCRdb itself ran the PCR reads through MiXCR, one entry per CDR3 protein. The repertoire holds more than 85,000 distinct CDR3 sequences, under 40% seen once, with 9.5% to 10% in the top ten. Sequenced material: naive CD8+ T cells from blood, with Jurkat cell RNA spiked in. Subset denoted: FACS-sorted CD8+CD4-CCR7+CD45RA+ naive T cells. The receptors were gathered from a human donor in good health. Some libraries in this study had Jurkat cell RNA spiked in.

This clonotype was seen only a few times. The chain couples TRBV5-4 to TRBJ1-6, with 10 bases identical to TRBD1. The junction had 5 bases not matched to a gene; V was cut back by 4 bases and J by 7 bases. Per the germline V gene, CDR1 is SGHNT and CDR2 is YYREEE (reference sequence). The CDR3 is made up of 15 amino acids. The CDR3 here is CASSAGQGRNSPLHF. The DNA of the CDR3 is TGTGCCAGCAGCGCGGGACAGGGGAGGAATTCACCCCTCCACTTT.

Turning to this clonotype: This clone may be a read error of a much larger clone one base away. This sequence joins TRBV7-8 and TRBJ2-3; 7 nucleotides agree with TRBD1. The length of the CDR3 is 13 residues. CDR1 SGHVS and CDR2 FQNEAQ come from the germline V gene. CDR3 nucleotide sequence: TGTGCCAGCAGTTCTACAGGGGCAGATACGCCGTATTTT. Protein product: CASSSTGADTPYF.

V is TRBV24-1 and J is TRBJ2-3; 8 bases agree with TRBD1. The length of the CDR3 is 17 residues. The V segment lost 4 bases and the J segment 2 bases; nucleotides outside the gene matches: 10. CDR1 KGHDR and CDR2 SFDVKD come from the germline V gene. The CDR3 reads CATSETAGGRLTDTQYF. CDR3 in DNA: TGTGCCACCAGTGAGACAGCAGGGGGCCGTCTCACAGATACGCAGTATTTT.

This clonotype was observed a few times. V and J are TRBV12-3 or TRBV12-4 and TRBJ2-2; 7 nucleotides agree with TRBD2. The V segment lost 7 bases and the J segment 0 bases; nucleotides outside the gene matches: 2. The CDR3 spans 14 residues. The CDR3 DNA reads as TGTGCCAGCACGGCGGGAGCGAACACCGGGGAGCTGTTTTTT. Translating it yields CASTAGANTGELFF.

The chain couples TRBV14 to TRBJ2-1; D is unresolved. CDR1 and CDR2 from the germline V gene are SGHDN and FVKESK. This CDR3 has 14 residues. V lost 2 bases and J 6 bases, leaving 11 bases between the germline ends. CDR3 sequence: CASSQFHAANEQFF. The CDR3 DNA reads as TGTGCCAGCAGCCAATTCCACGCCGCCAATGAGCAGTTCTTC.

This clonotype is termed medium-sized. The chain uses TRBV7-8 and TRBJ1-5; D remains unclear. From germline, CDR1 is SGHVS and CDR2 FQNEAQ. The CDR3 covers 12 residues. V was trimmed by 1 base and J by 5 bases, leaving 3 bases between them. CDR3 sequence (DNA): TGTGCCAGCAGCTTAGGTGATCAGCCCCAGCATTTT. It encodes CASSLGDQPQHF.

The rearrangement joins TRBV20-1 to TRBJ2-7; 8 nucleotides agree with TRBD1. The germline CDR1 and CDR2 sequences are DFQATT and SNEGSKA (reference sequence). The CDR3 totals 14 residues. Losses at the gene ends were 6 bases for V and 2 bases for J; bases not matched to a gene: 9. CDR3: CSAKPQGAAYEQYF. The CDR3 DNA reads as TGCAGTGCCAAGCCCCAGGGGGCGGCCTACGAGCAGTACTTC.

This clonotype was recorded many times. The CDR3 DNA sequence: TGTGCCAGCAGCTTCCCACTGCGGGGAATCCAAGAGACCCAGTACTTC. Its translation: CASSFPLRGIQETQYF. This rearrangement joins TRBV7-9 to TRBJ2-5; tentative D call: TRBD2 (6 bases). The CDR3 loop spans 16 amino acids. V lost 3 bases and J 1 base, leaving 15 bases between the germline ends. The V gene's germline CDR1 is SEHNR and CDR2 FQNEAQ (reference sequence).

This clonotype showed up just a few times. Sequence at one end of the junction differs from germline and may be a read error. The chain joins TRBV27 to TRBJ2-7; no clear D. The CDR3 contains 13 residues. Germline V gene sequence: CDR1 MNHEY, CDR2 SMNVEV (reference sequence). In nucleotides, the CDR3 is TGTGCCAGCACCCCAGGACGGGCGACAAGGCTGGTTTTC. Translated, it gives CASTPGRATRLVF.

Note on this clonotype: This clone may be a read error of a much larger clone one base away. The V and J genes are TRBV28 and TRBJ1-1; no reliable D call. The germline V gene encodes CDR1 MDHEN and CDR2 SYDVKM. The CDR3 spans 13 residues. Trimming stripped 5 bases from V and 5 bases from J, with 12 bases between. CDR3 DNA sequence: TGTGCCAGCAGTACTGCGGTGGGGACTGAAGCTTTCTTT. Amino acids: CASSTAVGTEAFF.

The rearrangement joins TRBV11-2 to TRBJ2-7; D uncertain. Germline V gene data show CDR1 as SGHAT and CDR2 as FQNNGV. The ends were cut back, 5 bases at V and 6 bases at J, with 8 bases in the middle. The length of the CDR3 is 11 residues. The CDR3 DNA follows: TGTGCCAGCAGCACCATTAGCGAGCAGTACTTC. As protein: CASSTISEQYF.

Of note for this clonotype: The CDR3 carries no conserved terminal phenylalanine or tryptophan, so it likely arises from a read error. V and J are TRBV20-1 and TRBJ2-3; 8 nucleotides line up with TRBD2. J gave up 7 bases and V 5 bases, and 17 bases lay outside the gene matches. The CDR3 consists of 16 residues. The germline V gene has CDR1 DFQATT and CDR2 SNEGSKA (reference sequence). The CDR3 sequence is CSASDPSGYTPYTQYY. The CDR3, as DNA: TGCAGTGCTTCAGACCCTAGCGGGTATACACCATATACGCAGTATTAT.

The genes are TRBV4-1 and TRBJ1-5; 7 bases line up with TRBD1. CDR1 is MGHRA and CDR2 is YSYEKL in the germline V gene. V was clipped by 1 base and J by 1 base; unmatched bases: 1. CDR3 length: 15 residues. The CDR3 region has the DNA TGCGCCAGCAGCCAAGCAGGGGGGAGCAATCAGCCCCAGCATTTT. It translates to CASSQAGGSNQPQHF.

The CDR3 loop reads CASSERLAVTSYNEQFF. In DNA form, the CDR3 reads TGTGCCAGCAGTGAAAGACTAGCCGTGACCTCCTACAATGAGCAGTTCTTC. The V call is TRBV2, the J call TRBJ2-1; 7 bases match TRBD2. The V and J ends lost 2 bases and 0 bases, in that order; junction bases with no gene match: 7. Germline V gene data show CDR1 as SNHLY and CDR2 as FYNNEI. This CDR3 has 17 residues.

The V gene is TRBV6-5, the J gene TRBJ2-7; D may match TRBD1 or TRBD2 (6 bases each). Germline CDR1 is MNHEY and CDR2 is SVGAGI. V was shortened by 0 bases and J by 2 bases, with 8 bases between the two germline ends. The CDR3 is made up of 14 amino acids. CDR3 DNA sequence: TGTGCCAGCAGTTACTCACGGGGGCCCTACGAGCAGTACTTC. This translates into CASSYSRGPYEQYF.

The chain employs TRBV7-2 and TRBJ2-7; D perhaps matches TRBD1 (7 bases). Per the germline V gene, CDR1 is SGHTA and CDR2 is FQGNSA. The V gene lost 5 bases and the J gene lost 2 bases, with 13 bases spanning the gap. The CDR3 extends over 14 amino acids. CDR3 DNA sequence: TGTGCCAGCAGCGGAGGGGGCTGGGCCTACGAGCAGTACTTC. It specifies CASSGGGWAYEQYF.

This clonotype was counted only a few times. The gene calls are TRBV6-2 or TRBV6-3 and TRBJ2-7; TRBD2 might be the D (5 bases). The CDR3 is made up of 15 amino acids. Looked up from germline, CDR1 is MNHEY and CDR2 is SVGEGT. With 7 bases removed from V and 6 bases from J, the gap between germline ends came to 22 bases. CDR3 sequence: CASTPSRVLMSEQYF. The DNA for the CDR3 is TGTGCCAGCACCCCATCGAGGGTTCTAATGAGCGAGCAGTACTTC.

As for this clonotype: A junction end diverges from the germline sequence, so it may reflect a read error. The chain combines TRBV7-2 with TRBJ2-1, with no clear D. The assigned J gene may be wrong: the sequence end matches TRBJ2-7 better. The CDR3 is made up of 12 amino acids. Germline V CDR1 and CDR2: SGHTA, FQGNSA. CDR3 DNA: TGTGCCTGCAGCTTCGAAGGGCATGAGCAGTACTTC. Translated: CACSFEGHEQYF.